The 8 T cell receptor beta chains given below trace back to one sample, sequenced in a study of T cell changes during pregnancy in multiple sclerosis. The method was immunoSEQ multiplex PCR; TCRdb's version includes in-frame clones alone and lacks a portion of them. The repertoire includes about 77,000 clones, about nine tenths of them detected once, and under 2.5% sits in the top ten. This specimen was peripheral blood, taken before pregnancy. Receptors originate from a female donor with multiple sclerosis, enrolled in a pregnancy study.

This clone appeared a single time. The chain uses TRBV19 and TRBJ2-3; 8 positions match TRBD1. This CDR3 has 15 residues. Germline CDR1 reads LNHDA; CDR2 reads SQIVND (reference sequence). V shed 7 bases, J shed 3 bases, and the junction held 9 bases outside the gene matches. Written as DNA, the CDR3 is TGTGCCAGTAAGAACCGACAGGGGAGGACAGATACGCAGTATTTT. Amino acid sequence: CASKNRQGRTDTQYF.

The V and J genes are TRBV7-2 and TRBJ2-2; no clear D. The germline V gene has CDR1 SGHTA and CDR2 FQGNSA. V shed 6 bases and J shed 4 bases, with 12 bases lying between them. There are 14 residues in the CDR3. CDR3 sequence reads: CASRDKVRTGELFF. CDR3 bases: TGTGCCAGCAGAGACAAGGTCCGCACCGGGGAGCTGTTTTTT.

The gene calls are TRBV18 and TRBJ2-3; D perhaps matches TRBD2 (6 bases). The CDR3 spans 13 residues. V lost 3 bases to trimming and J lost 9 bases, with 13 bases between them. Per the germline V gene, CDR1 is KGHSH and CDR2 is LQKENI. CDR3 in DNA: TGTGCCAGCTCACCCCCGACTAGGAGCACGCAGTATTTT. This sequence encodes CASSPPTRSTQYF.

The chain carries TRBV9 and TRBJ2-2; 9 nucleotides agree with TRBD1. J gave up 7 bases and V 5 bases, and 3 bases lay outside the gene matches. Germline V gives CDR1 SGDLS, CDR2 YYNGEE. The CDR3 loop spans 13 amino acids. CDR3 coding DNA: TGTGCCAGCAGGGGACAGGGTCGCGGGGAGCTGTTTTTT. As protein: CASRGQGRGELFF.

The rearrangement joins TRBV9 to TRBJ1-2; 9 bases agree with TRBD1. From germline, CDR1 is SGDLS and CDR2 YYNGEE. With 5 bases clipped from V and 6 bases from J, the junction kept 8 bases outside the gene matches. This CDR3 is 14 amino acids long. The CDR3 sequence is CASSPRTGVDGYTF. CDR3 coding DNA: TGTGCCAGCAGTCCAAGGACAGGGGTCGATGGCTACACCTTC. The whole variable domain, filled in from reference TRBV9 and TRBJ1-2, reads DSGVTQTPKHLITATGQRVTLRCSPRSGDLSVYWYQQSLDQGLQFLIQYYNGEERAKGNILERFSAQQFPDLHSELNLSSLELGDSALYFCASSPRTGVDGYTFGSGTRLTVV.

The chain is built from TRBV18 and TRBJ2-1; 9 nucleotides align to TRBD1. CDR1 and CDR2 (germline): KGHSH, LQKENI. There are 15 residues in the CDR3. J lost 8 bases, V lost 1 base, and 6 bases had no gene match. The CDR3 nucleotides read TGTGCCAGCTCACCACTCGGACAGGGGAGCGATGAGCAGTTCTTC. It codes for CASSPLGQGSDEQFF.

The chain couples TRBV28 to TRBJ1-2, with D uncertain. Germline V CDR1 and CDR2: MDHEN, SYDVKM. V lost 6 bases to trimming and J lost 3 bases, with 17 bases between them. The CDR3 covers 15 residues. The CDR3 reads CASRGQDGGYYGYTF. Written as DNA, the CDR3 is TGTGCCAGCAGGGGTCAGGACGGAGGCTACTATGGCTACACCTTC.

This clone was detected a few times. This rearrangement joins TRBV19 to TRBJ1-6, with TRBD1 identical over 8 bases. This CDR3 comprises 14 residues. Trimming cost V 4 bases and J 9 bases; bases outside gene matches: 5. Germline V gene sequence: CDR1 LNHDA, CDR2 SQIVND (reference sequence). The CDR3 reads CASSRTGQGSPLHF. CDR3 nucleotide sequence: TGTGCCAGTAGTAGGACAGGGCAGGGTTCACCCCTCCACTTT.